This TCR beta chain emerged from a study of T cells expressing NK-cell markers. For the study at large: With respect to HCMV, most of the eight sequenced donors were seropositive, and one was seronegative. General study results and limits: These clonotypes, the leaders elsewhere, also led the CD3+CD56-NKG2C+ fraction in four donors.

Reprocessing the 5' RACE reads, TCRdb reports a single entry for every CDR3 protein and omits DNA. The listing contains 550,000 to 600,000 distinct CDR3 sequences. Note on this clonotype: Its antigen is currently unknown.

From germline, CDR1 is SEHNR and CDR2 FQNEAQ (reference sequence). The CDR3 runs 19 residues. This clonotype originated in a man aged 18 to 29 in good health. Sequenced material: blood T cells: a sorted CD56 or NKG2C T cell subset, CD4+ or CD8+ T cells, or bulk PBMC T cells (not recorded which). This chain connects TRBV7-9 to TRBJ2-7; with no DNA, the TCRdb D assignment of TRBD2 cannot be verified. The CDR3 reads CASSPPGLAGVRPTYEQYF. Based on the CDR3 plus reference TRBV7-9 and TRBJ2-7, the full variable domain is DTGVSQNPRHKITKRGQNVTFRCDPISEHNRLYWYRQTLGQGPEFLTYFQNEAQLEKSRLLSDRFSAERPKGSFSTLEIQRTEQGDSAMYLCASSPPGLAGVRPTYEQYFGPGTRLTVT.